One T cell receptor (beta chain) is described in this entry. The data were taken from a study of OX40 agonist ivuxolimab in advanced cancers. For the study at large: Every 2 weeks, ivuxolimab was infused into the patients intravenously at between 0.01 and 10 mg/kg.

Profiling relied on immunoSEQ multiplex PCR, and the TCRdb table lists in-frame clones only, not all of them. The sample carries around 51,000 clones, around nine tenths recorded once. Anyone with autoimmune disease history or systemic immunosuppression was excluded. V lost 4 bases, J lost 12 bases, and 10 bases stayed unmatched. CDR1 SGHRS and CDR2 YFSETQ come from the germline V gene. The CDR3 spans 15 residues. This receptor was taken from an adult with an advanced solid tumor such as melanoma, head and neck, liver or kidney cancer. The chain uses TRBV5-1 and TRBJ2-1; TRBD2 matches 13 bases. The sequenced sample was CD4+ or CD8+ T cells sorted from blood, obtained in a trial of the OX40 agonist ivuxolimab. CDR3 bases: TGCGCCAGCAGCCCCGGACTAGCGGGAGAGGCTAGGCAGTTCTTC. It is translated as CASSPGLAGEARQFF.